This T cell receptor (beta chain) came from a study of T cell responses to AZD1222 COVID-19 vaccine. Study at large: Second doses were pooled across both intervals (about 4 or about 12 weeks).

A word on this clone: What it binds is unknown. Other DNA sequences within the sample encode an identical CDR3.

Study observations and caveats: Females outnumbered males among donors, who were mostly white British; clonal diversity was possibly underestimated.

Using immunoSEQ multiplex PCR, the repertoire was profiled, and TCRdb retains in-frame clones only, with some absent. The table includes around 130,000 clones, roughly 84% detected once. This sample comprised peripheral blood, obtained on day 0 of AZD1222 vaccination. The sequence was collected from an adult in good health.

DNA for the CDR3: TGTGCCAGCAGTAGCTCTGGGGCCAACGTCCTGACTTTC. Protein: CASSSSGANVLTF. The V and J genes are TRBV6-5 and TRBJ2-6; D not certain. The germline V gene has CDR1 MNHEY and CDR2 SVGAGI. Trimming removed 5 bases at V and 0 bases at J, with 2 bases between. The CDR3 totals 13 residues.